This is a list of T cell receptor beta chains from one sample in a study of T cell responses to AZD1222 COVID-19 vaccine. Clones were sequenced by immunoSEQ multiplex PCR, and TCRdb holds only the in-frame ones, with some missing. The data contain roughly 180,000 clones, 75% to 90% of them singletons. Sequenced here: peripheral blood, sampled on day 0 of AZD1222 vaccination. These receptor sequences come from an adult in good health. CDR3s include the opening cysteine and the closing phenylalanine or tryptophan. D genes are given only for firm matches. The listing skips clone size in some rows; elsewhere it reads once, few, many or a size class.

D: NA
V: TRBV7-6
size: NA
J: TRBJ1-4
DNA: TGTGCCAGCAGCCCTCTCGGGCGCGGTGCATCTAATGAAAAACTGTTTTTT
CDR3: CASSPLGRGASNEKLFF

D: TRBD1
V: TRBV9
size: NA
J: TRBJ2-2
DNA: TGTGCCAGCAGCGCGGGACAGGTGAACACCGGGGAGCTGTTTTTT
CDR3: CASSAGQVNTGELFF

D: NA
V: TRBV5-4
size: NA
J: TRBJ2-7
DNA: TGTGCCAGCAGCGTCTCCTACGAGCAGTACTTC
CDR3: CASSVSYEQYF

D: NA
V: TRBV5-3
size: NA
J: TRBJ2-3
DNA: TGTGCCAGAAGCGCCGCTAGCGAGATAAGAACCCACACAGATACGCAGTATTTT
CDR3: CARSAASEIRTHTDTQYF

D: NA
V: TRBV2
size: NA
J: TRBJ2-2
DNA: TGTGCCAACTTTAGGGGGGTCGGCGGTAACACCGGGGAGCTGTTTTTT
CDR3: CANFRGVGGNTGELFF

D: TRBD1
V: TRBV5-8
size: NA
J: TRBJ2-7
DNA: TGTGCCAGCAGCACCCGGACAGGGGAGTTGGAAGAGCAGTACTTC
CDR3: CASSTRTGELEEQYF

D: NA
V: TRBV6-5
size: NA
J: TRBJ1-3
DNA: TGTGCCACCATCGGACGGTCAATCGGAAACACCATATATTTT
CDR3: CATIGRSIGNTIYF

D: TRBD1
V: TRBV5-1
size: NA
J: TRBJ1-6
DNA: TGCGCCAGCAGCTCGGGACAGGGGATCGGGTCACCCCTCCACTTT
CDR3: CASSSGQGIGSPLHF

D: TRBD1
V: TRBV5-1
size: NA
J: TRBJ2-4
DNA: TGCGCCAGCGGACTCTTTTCAGGGGGCCAAAACATTCAGTACTTC
CDR3: CASGLFSGGQNIQYF

D: TRBD1
V: TRBV27
size: NA
J: TRBJ2-7
DNA: TGTGCCAGCAGCCAGGGGGCGCCGACAGGGGGCTCCTACGAGCAGTACTTC
CDR3: CASSQGAPTGGSYEQYF

D: TRBD1
V: TRBV6-5
size: NA
J: TRBJ2-7
DNA: TGTGCCAGCGAGGTCCGGACAGGGAGAGAAGGCGAGCAGTACTTC
CDR3: CASEVRTGREGEQYF

D: NA
V: TRBV5-1
size: NA
J: TRBJ2-1
DNA: TGCGCCAGCAGCTCGGGGGACCTAGAACCGGTCACGGGGAACAATGAGCAGTTCTTC
CDR3: CASSSGDLEPVTGNNEQFF

D: NA
V: TRBV9
size: NA
J: TRBJ2-2
DNA: TGTGCCAGCAGCGTATCTGTGCCTAGGGGCACCGGGGAGCTGTTTTTT
CDR3: CASSVSVPRGTGELFF

D: NA
V: TRBV2
size: NA
J: TRBJ2-1
DNA: TGTGCCAGCAGCCCAGACAGCTCCTACAATGAGCAGTTCTTC
CDR3: CASSPDSSYNEQFF

D: NA
V: TRBV11-3
size: NA
J: TRBJ2-1
DNA: TGTGCCAGCAGCTTAGACGGTCGATGGGATGAGCAGTTCTTC
CDR3: CASSLDGRWDEQFF

D: TRBD1
V: TRBV5-8
size: NA
J: TRBJ1-3
DNA: TGTGCCAGCAGGCTTCAGTCGACAGGGTTTGGAAACACCATATATTTT
CDR3: CASRLQSTGFGNTIYF

D: TRBD2
V: TRBV28
size: NA
J: TRBJ2-1
DNA: TGTGCCAGCAGTCTAGCGGGAGTCAGGAGGGAGCAGTTCTTC
CDR3: CASSLAGVRREQFF

D: TRBD2
V: TRBV28
size: NA
J: TRBJ2-1
DNA: TGTGCCAGCAGTTTCCCCACTAGCGGGAGGGCCTCCTACAATGAGCAGTTCTTC
CDR3: CASSFPTSGRASYNEQFF

D: TRBD2
V: TRBV19
size: NA
J: TRBJ2-1
DNA: TGTGCCAGTAGTACCCCGGGACTAGCGGGAGCGGATGAGCAGTTCTTC
CDR3: CASSTPGLAGADEQFF

D: NA
V: TRBV6-5
size: NA
J: TRBJ1-1
DNA: TGTGCCAGCACCCCGCCGTTCATGAACACTGAAGCTTTCTTT
CDR3: CASTPPFMNTEAFF

D: TRBD2
V: TRBV14
size: NA
J: TRBJ2-7
DNA: TGTGCCAGCAGCCAATACGTAATGGCGGGAGACTCCTACGAGCAGTACTTC
CDR3: CASSQYVMAGDSYEQYF

D: NA
V: TRBV6-5
size: NA
J: TRBJ2-5
DNA: TGTGCCAGCAGTTACTCGCAGGGTGTGGAGACCCAGTACTTC
CDR3: CASSYSQGVETQYF

D: TRBD1
V: TRBV3-1/TRBV3-2
size: NA
J: TRBJ1-1
DNA: TGTGCCAGCAGCCTAACAGGGGACACTGAAGCTTTCTTT
CDR3: CASSLTGDTEAFF

D: NA
V: TRBV5-6
size: NA
J: TRBJ1-1
DNA: TGTGCCAGCAGCTCGGAGACCGGGGTGTACACTGAAGCTTTCTTT
CDR3: CASSSETGVYTEAFF

D: TRBD2
V: TRBV3-1/TRBV3-2
size: few
J: TRBJ2-4
DNA: TGTGCCAGCAGCCAAAGCGGACTAGCGGGACGGATCGGCTTC
CDR3: CASSQSGLAGRIGF

D: NA
V: TRBV6-5
size: NA
J: TRBJ1-2
DNA: TGTGCCAGCAGTTACTCGCGACGGGGACACTATGGCTACACCTTC
CDR3: CASSYSRRGHYGYTF

D: NA
V: TRBV3-1/TRBV3-2
size: NA
J: TRBJ2-3
DNA: TGTGCCAGCAGCCAAGGGCCAGATACGCAGTATTTT
CDR3: CASSQGPDTQYF

D: NA
V: TRBV30
size: NA
J: TRBJ2-7
DNA: TGTGCCTGGAGTGTCCCAGGATTGTCCGTGGCCGACGAGCAGTACTTC
CDR3: CAWSVPGLSVADEQYF

D: NA
V: TRBV3-1/TRBV3-2
size: once
J: TRBJ2-2
DNA: TGTGCCAGCAGCCAATCCTTGGGGACGACGAACACCGGGGAGCTGTTTTTT
CDR3: CASSQSLGTTNTGELFF

D: NA
V: TRBV9
size: NA
J: TRBJ2-7
DNA: TGTGCCAGCAGCGTAGGAGGCACAGGGTTCACCTACGAGCAGTACTTC
CDR3: CASSVGGTGFTYEQYF

D: TRBD1
V: TRBV11-2
size: NA
J: TRBJ2-2
DNA: TGTGCCAGCAGCCCGGGGACAGGGCGGGAGCTGTTTTTT
CDR3: CASSPGTGRELFF

D: NA
V: TRBV29-1
size: NA
J: TRBJ2-2
DNA: TGCAGCGTAGTCCCAGGGAGGTCCGGGGAGCTGTTTTTT
CDR3: CSVVPGRSGELFF

D: NA
V: TRBV30
size: NA
J: TRBJ2-5
DNA: TGTGCCTGGAACAAGGGCGCAGAGACCCAGTACTTC
CDR3: CAWNKGAETQYF

D: NA
V: TRBV9
size: NA
J: TRBJ1-6
DNA: TGTGCCAGCAGCGTAGCTCCAGGGACCTATAATTCACCCCTCCACTTT
CDR3: CASSVAPGTYNSPLHF

D: NA
V: TRBV20-1
size: once
J: TRBJ2-7
DNA: TGCAGTGCTAGTTCCAATTACGAGCAGTACTTC
CDR3: CSASSNYEQYF

D: TRBD1
V: TRBV7-6
size: NA
J: TRBJ1-1
DNA: TGTGCCAGCAGCTTAGGACAGGGACAGGGTGAAGCTTTCTTT
CDR3: CASSLGQGQGEAFF

D: TRBD1
V: TRBV5-6
size: NA
J: TRBJ2-7
DNA: TGTGCCAGCAGCTCTGAACTCCGGGACAGGGTCTACGAGCAGTACTTC
CDR3: CASSSELRDRVYEQYF

D: NA
V: TRBV30
size: NA
J: TRBJ1-4
DNA: TGTGCCTGGAATGGAGGAAGTAATGAAAAACTGTTTTTT
CDR3: CAWNGGSNEKLFF

D: TRBD2
V: TRBV5-1
size: medium-sized
J: TRBJ2-3
DNA: TGCGCCAGCAGCTACCCCGAGGGCGGGAGGGTCGCAGATACGCAGTATTTT
CDR3: CASSYPEGGRVADTQYF

D: TRBD2
V: TRBV27
size: NA
J: TRBJ2-5
DNA: TGTGCCAGCACTGAGAAGCATTCTAGCGGGAGTTTTCACCAAGAGACCCAGTACTTC
CDR3: CASTEKHSSGSFHQETQYF

D: TRBD1
V: TRBV18
size: NA
J: TRBJ2-7
DNA: TGTGCCGCTTTAGGGGGACAGGGTTACGAGCAGTACTTC
CDR3: CAALGGQGYEQYF

D: TRBD1
V: TRBV30
size: NA
J: TRBJ1-5
DNA: TGTGCCTGGAGTGTACCGGGACAGGGGAGCCAGCCCCAGCATTTT
CDR3: CAWSVPGQGSQPQHF

D: NA
V: TRBV2
size: NA
J: TRBJ1-3
DNA: TGTGCCAGCACCGCGGAGCGTAACACCATATATTTT
CDR3: CASTAERNTIYF

D: NA
V: TRBV6-4
size: NA
J: TRBJ2-3
DNA: TGTGCCAGCAGTGAGGGGACATGGAGAGATACGCAGTATTTT
CDR3: CASSEGTWRDTQYF

D: NA
V: TRBV6-5
size: NA
J: TRBJ2-1
DNA: TGTGCCAGCAGTTATGGTTGGTCCCAAAACAATGAGCAGTTCTTC
CDR3: CASSYGWSQNNEQFF

D: NA
V: TRBV5-5
size: NA
J: TRBJ1-5
DNA: TGTGCCAGCAGCCTTGACAGTTTTAGCAATCAGCCCCAGCATTTT
CDR3: CASSLDSFSNQPQHF

D: NA
V: TRBV7-2
size: NA
J: TRBJ2-2
DNA: TGTGCCAGCAGCTTTGGCAGATGGGGCACCGGGGAGCTGTTTTTT
CDR3: CASSFGRWGTGELFF

D: NA
V: TRBV7-3
size: NA
J: TRBJ1-1
DNA: TGTGCCAGCAGCTTAACTGGCTGGGGGCGATCCACTGAAGCTTTCTTT
CDR3: CASSLTGWGRSTEAFF

D: NA
V: TRBV21-1
size: NA
J: TRBJ2-7
DNA: TGTGCCAGTACACAGGGGTCGGTAGACGAGCAGTACTTC
CDR3: CASTQGSVDEQYF

D: TRBD1
V: TRBV9
size: NA
J: TRBJ2-1
DNA: TGTGCCAGCAGCGTAGGGGGACAGGGGTCCAGTGAGCAGTTCTTC
CDR3: CASSVGGQGSSEQFF

D: NA
V: TRBV19
size: NA
J: TRBJ1-2
DNA: TGTGCCAGTACTACTAACTATGGCTACACCTTC
CDR3: CASTTNYGYTF

D: TRBD1
V: TRBV6-5
size: NA
J: TRBJ2-7
DNA: TGTGCCAGCAGTTACTTAGCGACAGGGACCTCCTACGAGCAGTACTTC
CDR3: CASSYLATGTSYEQYF

D: TRBD2
V: TRBV6-2/TRBV6-3
size: NA
J: TRBJ2-2
DNA: TGTGCCAGCAGTTACTCGGGACTAGCGGCGAACACCGGGGAGCTGTTTTTT
CDR3: CASSYSGLAANTGELFF

D: TRBD1
V: TRBV6-5
size: NA
J: TRBJ1-2
DNA: TGTGCCAGCAGACCAACAGGGGTCTATGGCTACACCTTC
CDR3: CASRPTGVYGYTF

D: NA
V: TRBV11-2
size: NA
J: TRBJ1-2
DNA: TGTGCCAGCAGCTTAGCCGAAGGCTACACCTTC
CDR3: CASSLAEGYTF

D: NA
V: TRBV2
size: few
J: TRBJ1-2
DNA: TGTGCCAGCAGGGGGTCCACAAGTAACTATGGCTACACCTTC
CDR3: CASRGSTSNYGYTF

D: NA
V: TRBV10-1
size: few
J: TRBJ2-2
DNA: TGCGCCACCGAACAGATTAACACCGGGGAGCTGTTTTTT
CDR3: CATEQINTGELFF

D: NA
V: TRBV7-6
size: NA
J: TRBJ2-1
DNA: TGTGCCAGCAGCTTAGCGCTACAGGGGGGGTACAATGAGCAGTTCTTC
CDR3: CASSLALQGGYNEQFF

D: NA
V: TRBV12-3/TRBV12-4
size: NA
J: TRBJ2-2
DNA: TGTGCCAGCAGCACCACCACCGGGGAGCTGTTTTTT
CDR3: CASSTTTGELFF

D: NA
V: TRBV15
size: NA
J: TRBJ1-1
DNA: TGTGCCACCAGCCGAGGTGGGAGCGGTGGTGAAGCTTTCTTT
CDR3: CATSRGGSGGEAFF